Listed below are T cell receptor beta chains from one sample, sequenced in a study of OX40 agonist ivuxolimab in advanced cancers. Measured with immunoSEQ multiplex PCR; TCRdb has only the in-frame clones, and not every one. The sample has tens of thousands of clones; 81% are singletons. This sample comprised CD4+ or CD8+ T cells sorted from blood, obtained in a trial of the OX40 agonist ivuxolimab. These receptors came from an adult with an advanced solid tumor such as melanoma, head and neck, liver or kidney cancer. CDR3s include the opening cysteine and the closing phenylalanine or tryptophan. A D gene is named only where the DNA matches it firmly. Where a row states a size, it is once, few, many or the class of an expanded clone; other rows omit it.

J: TRBJ2-2; V: TRBV5-1; D: NA; length: 13; size: NA; DNA: TGCGCCAGCAGCTTGCTCGATCCCGGGGAGCTGTTTTTT; CDR3: CASSLLDPGELFF
J: TRBJ1-2; V: TRBV6-5; D: TRBD1; length: 15; size: NA; DNA: TGTGCCAGCAGTTACTCGCAGGGGGCGCGTGGAGGCTACACCTTC; CDR3: CASSYSQGARGGYTF
J: TRBJ2-1; V: TRBV14; D: TRBD1; length: 16; size: NA; DNA: TGTGCCAGCAGCCAATTGGGGACAGGGGAGGAGGATGAGCAGTTCTTC; CDR3: CASSQLGTGEEDEQFF
J: TRBJ2-1; V: TRBV27; D: NA; length: 13; size: NA; DNA: TGTGCCAGCAGTTCAGTCCCACCGGGTGAGCAGTTCTTC; CDR3: CASSSVPPGEQFF
J: TRBJ2-3; V: TRBV7-6; D: NA; length: 15; size: once; DNA: TGTGCCAGCAGCCCCCGGGGGTGGGGCACAGATACGCAGTATTTT; CDR3: CASSPRGWGTDTQYF
J: TRBJ1-2; V: TRBV28; D: TRBD1; length: 14; size: NA; DNA: TGTGCCAGCGGACAGGGGGCGCGGGGCTATGGCTACACCTTC; CDR3: CASGQGARGYGYTF
J: TRBJ1-1; V: TRBV27; D: NA; length: 14; size: few; DNA: TGTGCCAGCACCGGGTCCGGGGGTGTCACTGAAGCTTTCTTT; CDR3: CASTGSGGVTEAFF
J: TRBJ2-3; V: TRBV6-5; D: NA; length: 15; size: few; DNA: TGTGCCAGCAGCCGTGTAGCGACCTTCACAGATACGCAGTATTTT; CDR3: CASSRVATFTDTQYF
J: TRBJ2-6; V: TRBV5-1; D: NA; length: 16; size: NA; DNA: TGCGCCAGCAGCCCCGGATCCCTCTCTGGGGCCAACGTCCTGACTTTC; CDR3: CASSPGSLSGANVLTF
J: TRBJ1-4; V: TRBV27; D: TRBD1; length: 17; size: NA; DNA: TGTGCCAGCAGTCCCCTTATAAGACAGGGACGAAATGAAAAACTGTTTTTT; CDR3: CASSPLIRQGRNEKLFF
J: TRBJ1-2; V: TRBV6-6; D: TRBD1; length: 11; size: NA; DNA: TGTGCCACCCGACAGGGCTATGGCTACACCTTC; CDR3: CATRQGYGYTF
J: TRBJ2-1; V: TRBV5-1; D: TRBD2; length: 15; size: NA; DNA: TGCGCCAGCAGCTTAGGAACTAGCGGCTTGAATGAGCAGTTCTTC; CDR3: CASSLGTSGLNEQFF
J: TRBJ1-1; V: TRBV25-1; D: NA; length: 11; size: NA; DNA: TGTGCCAGCAGTGGGTGGACAGAAGCTTTCTTT; CDR3: CASSGWTEAFF
J: TRBJ2-5; V: TRBV19; D: TRBD2; length: 16; size: once; DNA: TGTGCCAGTAGTACCGGGACTAGCGGGAGAGGAGAGACCCAGTACTTC; CDR3: CASSTGTSGRGETQYF
J: TRBJ2-7; V: TRBV7-6; D: TRBD1; length: 15; size: NA; DNA: TGTGCCAGCAGCTTAGGGGACAGGTTCTCCTACGAGCAGTACTTC; CDR3: CASSLGDRFSYEQYF
J: TRBJ2-3; V: TRBV29-1; D: NA; length: 15; size: NA; DNA: TGCAGCGTTGGGGGGCTCCAAGGTTTCACAGATACGCAGTATTTT; CDR3: CSVGGLQGFTDTQYF
J: TRBJ1-4; V: TRBV7-9; D: NA; length: 16; size: few; DNA: TGTGCCAGCAGCTTAGGATTAGGCAGGGGAGATGAAAAACTGTTTTTT; CDR3: CASSLGLGRGDEKLFF
J: TRBJ2-2; V: TRBV10-1; D: NA; length: 15; size: NA; DNA: TGCGCCAGCAGTGAGCGGGAAGAGGGGGCCGGGGAGCTGTTTTTT; CDR3: CASSEREEGAGELFF
J: TRBJ1-3; V: TRBV5-6; D: NA; length: 15; size: NA; DNA: TGTGCCAGCAGCTTGTGGATCTTCTCCGGAAACACCATATATTTT; CDR3: CASSLWIFSGNTIYF
J: TRBJ2-3; V: TRBV7-7; D: NA; length: 13; size: NA; DNA: TGTGCCAGCAGCCGCCTAAATGGAGATACGCAGTATTTT; CDR3: CASSRLNGDTQYF
J: TRBJ1-2; V: TRBV5-1; D: TRBD1; length: 14; size: NA; DNA: TGCGCCAGCAGCTTGGAGACAGGGTTAGATGGCTACACCTTC; CDR3: CASSLETGLDGYTF
J: TRBJ2-1; V: TRBV5-6; D: NA; length: 11; size: NA; DNA: TGTGCCAGCAGCTTGTCCAATGAGCAGTTCTTC; CDR3: CASSLSNEQFF
J: TRBJ2-7; V: TRBV5-4; D: NA; length: 15; size: NA; DNA: TGTGCCAGCAGCTTGGTTATGGGGGCGTCCTACGAGCAGTACTTC; CDR3: CASSLVMGASYEQYF
J: TRBJ1-5; V: TRBV30; D: NA; length: 14; size: few; DNA: TGTGCCTGGAGTGTAGGGATTAGCAATCAGCCCCAGCATTTT; CDR3: CAWSVGISNQPQHF
J: TRBJ2-7; V: TRBV19; D: NA; length: 14; size: many; DNA: TGTGCCAGTAGTATAGGCAGCGACTCCTACGAGCAGTACTTC; CDR3: CASSIGSDSYEQYF
J: TRBJ2-7; V: TRBV9; D: NA; length: 16; size: NA; DNA: TGTGCCAGCAGCGTAGGGGGCAGATCAAGCTCCTACGAGCAGTACTTC; CDR3: CASSVGGRSSSYEQYF
J: TRBJ1-2; V: TRBV10-3; D: TRBD1; length: 14; size: NA; DNA: TGTGCCATCAGTGAGTCAGGACAGGGTGATCGCTACACCTTC; CDR3: CAISESGQGDRYTF
J: TRBJ2-7; V: TRBV27; D: NA; length: 13; size: medium-sized; DNA: TGTGCCAGCAAGTCGGGACTGGCTTACGAGCAGTACTTC; CDR3: CASKSGLAYEQYF
J: TRBJ2-7; V: TRBV7-9; D: NA; length: 14; size: NA; DNA: TGTGCCAGCAGCACCCCAGGGAGCTCCTACGAGCAGTACTTC; CDR3: CASSTPGSSYEQYF
J: TRBJ2-1; V: TRBV7-8; D: NA; length: 12; size: NA; DNA: TGTGCCAGCAGCCCAGAAGGACGCAGGTGGTTCTTC; CDR3: CASSPEGRRWFF
J: TRBJ2-1; V: TRBV4-2; D: NA; length: 13; size: NA; DNA: TGTGCCAGCAGCTTGGAAGGTTACAATGAGCAGTTCTTC; CDR3: CASSLEGYNEQFF
J: TRBJ2-1; V: TRBV4-2; D: NA; length: 16; size: NA; DNA: TGTGCCAGCAGCCAAGAGACCGGGGCAACCTACAATGAGCAGTTCTTC; CDR3: CASSQETGATYNEQFF
J: TRBJ1-5; V: TRBV6-5; D: NA; length: 13; size: NA; DNA: TGTGCCAGCAGTTACGACGGGAATCAGCCCCAGCATTTT; CDR3: CASSYDGNQPQHF
J: TRBJ2-7; V: TRBV5-1; D: NA; length: 15; size: NA; DNA: TGCGCCAGCAGCACCGCGGGTGACTTACCCTACGAGCAGTACTTC; CDR3: CASSTAGDLPYEQYF
J: TRBJ2-1; V: TRBV19; D: TRBD2; length: 17; size: NA; DNA: TGTGCCAGTAGTATATACTCGGGAGGTGCCTCCTACAATGAGCAGTTCTTC; CDR3: CASSIYSGGASYNEQFF
J: TRBJ1-2; V: TRBV5-3; D: NA; length: 13; size: NA; DNA: TGTGCCAGCAGCTTGCAGGGAAACTATGGCTACACCTTC; CDR3: CASSLQGNYGYTF
J: TRBJ2-5; V: TRBV6-5; D: NA; length: 14; size: NA; DNA: TGTGCCAGCAGACCACCGGGACTCGTTGAGGCCCAGTACTTC; CDR3: CASRPPGLVEAQYF
J: TRBJ2-1; V: TRBV18; D: NA; length: 12; size: NA; DNA: TGTGCCAGCTCTCGGGACCAGAATGAGCAGTTCTTC; CDR3: CASSRDQNEQFF